These 8 T cell receptor beta chains were sequenced from one sample in a study of OX40 agonist ivuxolimab in advanced cancers. Some clones are missing from TCRdb's copy, which holds only in-frame ones; the method was immunoSEQ multiplex PCR. The sample lists around 66,000 clones; 80% to 85% were seen once. Sequencing was performed on CD4+ or CD8+ T cells sorted from blood, taken in a trial of the OX40 agonist ivuxolimab. These receptors came from an adult with an advanced solid tumor such as melanoma, head and neck, liver or kidney cancer.

The J gene is TRBJ1-1, the V gene TRBV10-3; D is unclear. The CDR3 sequence is 13 residues long. Between the trimmed V and J ends, which lost 10 bases and 1 base, there was a span of 13 bases. Germline CDR1 is ENHRY and CDR2 is SYGVKD. CDR3 in DNA: TGTGCCAGCGGTCCGCGGAAGAACACTGAAGCTTTCTTT. Translated: CASGPRKNTEAFF.

The rearrangement joins TRBV6-1 to TRBJ2-5; no definite D call. The CDR3 is made up of 13 amino acids. The ends were cut back, 4 bases at V and 4 bases at J, with 10 bases in the middle. CDR1 and CDR2 (germline): MNHNS, SASEGT. This CDR3 is CASSVGPGETQYF. The CDR3, as DNA: TGTGCCAGCAGTGTAGGACCAGGAGAGACCCAGTACTTC.

V is TRBV5-1 and J is TRBJ1-1, with D maybe TRBD1 (6 bases). V lost 1 base and J lost 1, with 14 bases in between. This CDR3 spans 16 amino acids. CDR1 and CDR2 (germline): SGHRS, YFSETQ. Written as DNA, the CDR3 is TGCGCCAGCAGCTTGTCCGGGACAAACAAGAACACTGAAGCTTTCTTT. Its protein product is CASSLSGTNKNTEAFF. Drawing the rest from reference TRBV5-1 and TRBJ1-1, the complete variable domain is KAGVTQTPRYLIKTRGQQVTLSCSPISGHRSVSWYQQTPGQGLQFLFEYFSETQRNKGNFPGRFSGRQFSNSRSEMNVSTLELGDSALYLCASSLSGTNKNTEAFFGQGTRLTVV.

This clone appeared a single time. The chain joins TRBV28 to TRBJ1-4; D is perhaps TRBD1 (5 bases). Trimming cost V 2 bases and J 4 bases, with 8 bases left between them. CDR1 MDHEN and CDR2 SYDVKM come from the germline V gene. CDR3 length equals 14 residues. CDR3 DNA: TGTGCCAGCAGTTTAGGGGGAATTAATGAAAAACTGTTTTTT. This encodes CASSLGGINEKLFF. The variable domain in full, with the rest retrieved from reference TRBV28 and TRBJ1-4, is DVKVTQSSRYLVKRTGEKVFLECVQDMDHENMFWYRQDPGLGLRLIYFSYDVKMKEKGDIPEGYSVSREKKERFSLILESASTNQTSMYLCASSLGGINEKLFFGSGTQLSVL.

The V and J genes are TRBV5-1 and TRBJ2-7; D is unclear. The V end was cut by 5 bases, the J end by 0 bases, with 9 bases between. CDR3 length: 13 amino acids. Germline loops: CDR1 SGHRS, CDR2 YFSETQ. DNA of the CDR3: TGCGCCAGCAGTTACGACGGCTCCTACGAGCAGTACTTC. Its translation is CASSYDGSYEQYF.

This rearrangement joins TRBV7-6 to TRBJ2-7, with 10 nucleotides matching TRBD1. The germline CDR1 and CDR2 sequences are SGHVS and FNYEAQ. There are 16 residues in the CDR3. The V gene end was trimmed by 2 bases and the J gene end by 1 base; junction bases not matched to a gene: 5. The DNA of the CDR3 is TGTGCCAGCAGCTTAATAGGGGGACAGGGGTCCTACGAGCAGTACTTC. Protein sequence: CASSLIGGQGSYEQYF.

There are a few counts of this clone. The chain employs TRBV15 and TRBJ1-6; tentative D call: TRBD1 (6 bases). The CDR3 covers 17 residues. Germline CDR1 is LNHNV and CDR2 is YYDKDF (reference sequence). V was pared by 0 bases and J by 6 bases, with 15 bases between. CDR3 coding DNA: TGTGCCACCAGCAGAGATGGCTCCGCAGGGGTTAATTCACCCCTCCACTTT. It yields the protein CATSRDGSAGVNSPLHF. The variable domain in full, completed from reference TRBV15 and TRBJ1-6, reads DAMVIQNPRYQVTQFGKPVTLSCSQTLNHNVMYWYQQKSSQAPKLLFHYYDKDFNNEADTPDNFQSRRPNTSFCFLDIRSPGLGDTAMYLCATSRDGSAGVNSPLHFGNGTRLTVT.

Comment on this clone: The sample has other DNA sequences that encode this CDR3 too. The V gene is TRBV20-1, the J gene TRBJ2-5, with D hard to call. From germline, CDR1 is DFQATT and CDR2 SNEGSKA (reference sequence). The CDR3 consists of 10 residues. V shed 6 bases and J shed 5 bases, with 7 bases lying between them. CDR3 sequence: CSAREETQYF. The CDR3, as DNA: TGCAGTGCCCGAGAGGAGACCCAGTACTTC.